The next 22 T cell receptor beta chains were all read from a single sample in a study of blood T cell repertoires in COVID-19. TCRdb's table, derived via immunoSEQ multiplex PCR, lists solely in-frame clones and lacks some. The sample records roughly 250,000 clones, roughly nine tenths being singletons. Sequenced: PBMCs or T cells enriched from blood (not recorded which). These receptors were obtained from a human donor in a cohort exposed to, infected with or recovered from COVID-19 (not recorded which). The donor label of this sample is uncertain.

This clone was found once. This chain links TRBV30 with TRBJ2-3, with TRBD2 matching 11 bases. CDR1 is GTSNPN and CDR2 is SVGIG in the germline V gene (reference sequence). V dropped 0 bases and J dropped 2; count of bases not matched to a gene: 1. This CDR3 comprises 15 residues. CDR3 sequence (DNA): TGTGCCTGGAGTGTGACTAGCGGGGTCACAGATACGCAGTATTTT. Amino acids: CAWSVTSGVTDTQYF. The full variable domain, completed using reference TRBV30 and TRBJ2-3, is SQTIHQWPATLVQPVGSPLSLECTVEGTSNPNLYWYRQAAGRGLQLLFYSVGIGQISSEVPQNLSASRPQDRQFILSSKKLLLSDSGFYLCAWSVTSGVTDTQYFGPGTRLTVL.

J is TRBJ1-3 and V is TRBV2; D is uncertain. Germline CDR1 and CDR2: SNHLY and FYNNEI. This CDR3 region has 16 residues. Trimming took 6 bases from V and 0 from J, leaving 15 bases between them. The CDR3 coding sequence is TGTGCCAGCAGCACTAAACATGGAGACTCTGGAAACACCATATATTTT. Encoded protein: CASSTKHGDSGNTIYF. Full variable domain (missing parts from reference TRBV2 and TRBJ1-3): EPEVTQTPSHQVTQMGQEVILRCVPISNHLYFYWYRQILGQKVEFLVSFYNNEISEKSEIFDDQFSVERPDGSNFTLKIRSTKLEDSAMYFCASSTKHGDSGNTIYFGEGSWLTVV.

The chain has TRBV6-5 and TRBJ2-1; D call uncertain. CDR1 MNHEY and CDR2 SVGAGI come from the germline V gene. V was trimmed by 2 bases and J by 9 bases, leaving 14 bases between them. The CDR3 loop spans 14 amino acids. In DNA form, the CDR3 reads TGTGCCAGCAGTTACCAGGCCACCCTGGGTGAGCAGTTCTTC. This translates into CASSYQATLGEQFF.

The rearrangement uses TRBV13 and TRBJ1-1, with D uncertain. This CDR3 has 14 amino acids. The germline gives CDR1 PRHDT, CDR2 FYEKMQ (reference sequence). V was clipped by 0 bases and J by 1 base, with 6 bases between them. The CDR3 DNA reads as TGTGCCAGCAGCTTAGGATCATGGAACACTGAAGCTTTCTTT. Its protein product is CASSLGSWNTEAFF.

The chain joins TRBV4-3 to TRBJ1-2; 7 nucleotides line up with TRBD1. CDR3 length: 13 amino acids. Germline V gives CDR1 LGHNA, CDR2 YSLEER. V dropped 3 bases and J dropped 8; count of bases not matched to a gene: 6. CDR3 bases: TGCGCCAGCAGCCAGGACCGGACAGGAGGCTACACCTTC. Translated: CASSQDRTGGYTF.

The V call is TRBV24-1, the J call TRBJ1-4; tentative D call: TRBD1 (6 bases). Germline V lookup: CDR1 KGHDR, CDR2 SFDVKD. V was cut by 4 bases and J by 8 bases, with 10 bases left in between. The CDR3 has 13 amino acids. In DNA, the CDR3 is TGTGCCACCAGTGAACCAGGGACAGAAAAACTGTTTTTT. Translated, it gives CATSEPGTEKLFF.

The rearrangement links TRBV5-1 to TRBJ2-7; 12 bases align to TRBD1. The CDR3 extends over 16 amino acids. V was pared by 1 base and J by 6 bases, with 8 bases of the junction left unmatched. Per the germline V gene, CDR1 is SGHRS and CDR2 is YFSETQ. CDR3 coding DNA: TGCGCCAGCAGCTTGCTCCTGGGACAGGGGGCTGGCGAGCAGTACTTC. Translated: CASSLLLGQGAGEQYF.

The rearrangement joins TRBV5-6 to TRBJ1-1; D not certain. Germline V gene data show CDR1 as SGHDT and CDR2 as YYEEEE. Between the trimmed V and J ends, which lost 2 bases and 0 bases, there was a span of 14 bases. CDR3 length equals 16 residues. The CDR3, as DNA: TGTGCCAGCAGCTTCCGGACGGTCGGGATGAACACTGAAGCTTTCTTT. Translation gives CASSFRTVGMNTEAFF.

J is TRBJ2-7 and V is TRBV21-1; TRBD2, the D gene given by the table, was not confirmed from the DNA. TRBV21-1 is given as a pseudogene. The CDR3 is 10 residues long. The CDR3 DNA sequence: TGTGCCAGCAGCCCCGACGAGCAGTACTTC. Its protein product is CASSPDEQYF.

This clone was detected once. This chain joins TRBV15 and TRBJ1-4; the D is unclear. The CDR3 extends over 11 amino acids. CDR1 is LNHNV and CDR2 is YYDKDF in the germline V gene (reference sequence). V was shortened by 0 bases and J by 14 bases, with 7 bases between the two germline ends. This CDR3 reads CATSREVQLFF. CDR3 sequence (DNA): TGTGCCACCAGCAGAGAGGTACAGCTGTTTTTT.

The chain uses TRBV19 and TRBJ1-1; D not resolved. V dropped 3 bases and J dropped 5 bases, with 7 bases sitting between them. The CDR3 runs to 12 residues. Per the germline V gene, CDR1 is LNHDA and CDR2 is SQIVND (reference sequence). This CDR3 reads CASSIRETEAFF. CDR3 sequence (DNA): TGTGCCAGTAGTATTCGGGAGACTGAAGCTTTCTTT. Full variable domain (remainder filled in from reference TRBV19 and TRBJ1-1): DGGITQSPKYLFRKEGQNVTLSCEQNLNHDAMYWYRQDPGQGLRLIYYSQIVNDFQKGDIAEGYSVSREKKESFPLTVTSAQKNPTAFYLCASSIRETEAFFGQGTRLTVV.

The V call is TRBV5-1, the J call TRBJ1-1; 7 bases match TRBD1. The CDR3 spans 17 residues. J gave up 4 bases and V 1 base, and 13 bases lay outside the gene matches. From germline, CDR1 is SGHRS and CDR2 YFSETQ. CDR3: CASSLTLRGQMPTEAFF. As DNA, the CDR3 is TGCGCCAGCAGCTTGACCCTCCGGGGACAGATGCCCACTGAAGCTTTCTTT.

The V and J genes are TRBV2 and TRBJ2-1, with D hard to call. Germline CDR1 is SNHLY and CDR2 is FYNNEI. This CDR3 contains 13 residues. V lost 1 base and J lost 5, with 6 bases in between. The CDR3 sequence: CASSEGLDNEQFF. Written as DNA, the CDR3 is TGTGCCAGCAGTGAAGGGCTAGACAATGAGCAGTTCTTC.

V is TRBV19 and J is TRBJ2-3; TRBD1 matches 10 bases. The CDR3 length is 14 residues. V gave up 10 bases and J gave up 4 bases; unmatched junction bases: 8. Germline V gene data show CDR1 as LNHDA and CDR2 as SQIVND (reference sequence). The CDR3, as DNA: TGTGCCACCCAGGACAGGGGGGGCGCAGATACGCAGTATTTT. Translated, it gives CATQDRGGADTQYF. Full variable domain (outside the CDR3, taken from reference TRBV19 and TRBJ2-3): DGGITQSPKYLFRKEGQNVTLSCEQNLNHDAMYWYRQDPGQGLRLIYYSQIVNDFQKGDIAEGYSVSREKKESFPLTVTSAQKNPTAFYLCATQDRGGADTQYFGPGTRLTVL.

The V call is TRBV7-9, the J call TRBJ2-5; D not certain. With 5 bases removed from V and 9 bases from J, the gap between germline ends came to 10 bases. This CDR3 is 11 amino acids long. Germline V gene sequence: CDR1 SEHNR, CDR2 FQNEAQ (reference sequence). This CDR3 reads CASSPLEAQYF. CDR3 sequence (DNA): TGTGCCAGCAGCCCCCTCGAGGCCCAGTACTTC.

V and J are TRBV12-5 and TRBJ2-3; 7 positions match TRBD2. There are 14 residues in the CDR3. V dropped 7 bases and J dropped 1; count of bases not matched to a gene: 5. CDR1 and CDR2 (germline): LGHNT, FRNRAP. The CDR3 loop is CASALGGGTDTQYF. DNA of the CDR3: TGTGCTAGTGCCCTGGGAGGGGGCACAGATACGCAGTATTTT.

The V gene is TRBV15, the J gene TRBJ1-5; TRBD1 agrees at 9 bases. Germline lookup yields CDR1 LNHNV and CDR2 YYDKDF (reference sequence). The CDR3 sequence is 16 residues long. V was clipped by 0 bases and J by 5 bases; unmatched bases: 5. The CDR3 sequence is CATSRDYRGPDQPQHF. CDR3 coding DNA: TGTGCCACCAGCAGAGACTACAGGGGGCCGGATCAGCCCCAGCATTTT.

V and J are TRBV30 and TRBJ2-2, with D possibly matching TRBD1 (6 bases). Germline assignment: CDR1 GTSNPN and CDR2 SVGIG (reference sequence). The CDR3 has 13 residues. Trimming removed 7 bases at V and 4 bases at J, with 13 bases between. CDR3 bases: TGTGCCTTACAGGGTGCGGGCACCGGGGAGCTGTTTTTT. Its protein product is CALQGAGTGELFF.

The V call is TRBV28, the J call TRBJ1-1; D may be TRBD1 (5 bases). Trimming removed 6 bases from V and 8 bases from J, with 19 bases in between. CDR1 is MDHEN, CDR2 SYDVKM, per germline. The CDR3 runs to 14 residues. The CDR3 sequence is CASSSQGRAREAFF. The CDR3 DNA is TGTGCCAGCAGCTCCCAGGGAAGGGCAAGAGAAGCTTTCTTT.

J is TRBJ2-1 and V is TRBV5-6; TRBD2 aligns across 7 bases. V trimming: 6 bases; J trimming: 1 base; junction bases outside the gene matches: 13. The CDR3 loop spans 17 amino acids. Germline loops: CDR1 SGHDT, CDR2 YYEEEE. The CDR3 loop is CASTLTGGPGSYNEQFF. The CDR3 DNA sequence: TGTGCCAGCACCCTGACGGGGGGACCGGGGTCCTACAATGAGCAGTTCTTC.

The DNA of the CDR3 is TGCGCCAGCAGCCAAGTCGGCGCGGCGGGGGGCACAGATACGCAGTATTTT. Its translation is CASSQVGAAGGTDTQYF. The chain recombines TRBV4-1 with TRBJ2-3; 7 nucleotides align to TRBD2. With 1 base clipped from V and 1 base from J, the junction kept 8 bases outside the gene matches. This CDR3 has 17 residues. Per the germline V gene, CDR1 is MGHRA and CDR2 is YSYEKL.

The chain has TRBV9 and TRBJ1-2, with unresolved D. This CDR3 region has 14 residues. Germline CDR1 is SGDLS and CDR2 is YYNGEE. Trimming cost V 0 bases and J 3 bases, with 9 bases left between them. In DNA, the CDR3 is TGTGCCAGCAGCGTAGCGGTGGCGGACTATGGCTACACCTTC. Its translation is CASSVAVADYGYTF.